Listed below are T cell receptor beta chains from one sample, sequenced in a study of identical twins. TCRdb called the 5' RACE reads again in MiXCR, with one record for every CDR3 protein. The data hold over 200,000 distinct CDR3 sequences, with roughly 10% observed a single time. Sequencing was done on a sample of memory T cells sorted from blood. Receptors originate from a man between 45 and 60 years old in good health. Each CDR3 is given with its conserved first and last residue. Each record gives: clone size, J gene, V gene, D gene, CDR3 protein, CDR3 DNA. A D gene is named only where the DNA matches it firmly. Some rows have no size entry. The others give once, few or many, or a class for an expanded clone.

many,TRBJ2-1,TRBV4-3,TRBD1,CASSHDRGHQFF,TGCGCCAGCAGCCATGACAGGGGGCATCAGTTCTTC
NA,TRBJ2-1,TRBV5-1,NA,CASSLDRESSYNEQFF,TGCGCCAGCAGCTTGGACCGGGAAAGCTCCTACAATGAGCAGTTCTTC
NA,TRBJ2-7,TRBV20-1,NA,CSARVSMYRYEQYF,TGCAGTGCTAGAGTATCTATGTATAGGTACGAGCAGTACTTC
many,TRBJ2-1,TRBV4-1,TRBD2,CASSLTRLAGDEQFF,TGCGCCAGCAGCCTTACCCGGCTAGCGGGGGATGAGCAGTTCTTC
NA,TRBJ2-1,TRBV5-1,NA,CASSLFMNEQFF,TGCGCCAGCAGCTTGTTTATGAATGAGCAGTTCTTC
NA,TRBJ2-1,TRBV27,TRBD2,CASSFRAGVNNEQFF,TGTGCCAGCAGTTTTCGAGCGGGAGTAAATAATGAGCAGTTCTTC
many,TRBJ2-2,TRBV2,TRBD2,CASGLAGGTGELFF,TGTGCCAGCGGACTAGCGGGAGGGACCGGGGAGCTGTTTTTT
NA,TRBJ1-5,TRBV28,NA,CASTQVSNQPQHF,TGTGCCAGCACCCAGGTTAGCAATCAGCCCCAGCATTTT
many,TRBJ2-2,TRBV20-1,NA,CSARRRVSNTGELFF,TGCAGTGCTAGGAGACGCGTTTCGAACACCGGGGAGCTGTTTTTT
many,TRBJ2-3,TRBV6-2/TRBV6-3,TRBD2,CASSSSGTRMGTQYF,TGTGCCAGCAGTTCCTCCGGGACTAGGATGGGTACGCAGTATTTT
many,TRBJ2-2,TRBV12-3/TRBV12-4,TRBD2,CASSLSSGSPGELFF,TGTGCCAGCAGTTTGTCTAGCGGGAGTCCCGGGGAGCTGTTTTTT
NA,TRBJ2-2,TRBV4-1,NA,CASSQDETVGRLFF,TGCGCCAGCAGCCAAGATGAGACAGTGGGGCGACTGTTTTTT
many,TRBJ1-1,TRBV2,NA,CASSVIGGSGAFF,TGTGCCAGCAGTGTAATAGGCGGGAGTGGAGCTTTCTTT
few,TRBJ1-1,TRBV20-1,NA,CSATNRDGNTEAFF,TGCAGTGCAACAAATCGGGACGGAAACACTGAAGCTTTCTTT
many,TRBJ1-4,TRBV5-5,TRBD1,CASSISTGGLEKLFF,TGTGCCAGCAGCATATCGACAGGGGGCTTAGAAAAACTGTTTTTT
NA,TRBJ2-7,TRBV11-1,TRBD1,CASTGTGAYEQYF,TGTGCCAGCACCGGGACAGGGGCCTACGAGCAGTACTTC
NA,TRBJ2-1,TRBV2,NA,CASHRYNEQFF,TGTGCCAGCCATCGCTACAATGAGCAGTTCTTC
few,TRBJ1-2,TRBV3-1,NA,CASSPGAYGYTF,TGTGCCAGCAGCCCGGGGGCCTATGGCTACACCTTC
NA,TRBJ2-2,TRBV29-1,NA,CSVAQGTRDTGELFF,TGCAGCGTTGCGCAGGGGACCCGAGACACCGGGGAGCTGTTTTTT
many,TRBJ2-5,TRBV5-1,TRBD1,CASSDRQGPSETQYF,TGCGCCAGCAGCGACCGACAGGGTCCTTCGGAGACCCAGTACTTC
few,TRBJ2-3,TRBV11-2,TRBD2,CASSLSGGSKGADTQYF,TGTGCCAGCAGCTTAAGCGGGGGAAGTAAAGGCGCAGATACGCAGTATTTT
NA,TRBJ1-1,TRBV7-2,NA,CASSTTAMRNTEAFF,TGTGCCAGCAGCACCACAGCGATGCGGAACACTGAAGCTTTCTTT
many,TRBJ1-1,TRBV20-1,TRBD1,CSATRERTGGSEAFF,TGCAGTGCCACTAGGGAGCGGACAGGGGGCTCCGAAGCTTTCTTT
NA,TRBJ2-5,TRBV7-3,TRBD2,CASSLREGWLAGEEVTQYF,TGTGCCAGCAGCTTAAGGGAGGGGTGGCTAGCGGGGGAAGAGGTGACCCAGTACTTC
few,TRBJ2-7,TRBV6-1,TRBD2,CASGMLAGPYEQYF,TGTGCCAGCGGAATGCTAGCGGGACCATACGAGCAGTACTTC
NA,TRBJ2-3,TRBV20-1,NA,CSARRGRYSTDTQYF,TGCAGTGCTAGAAGAGGGAGGTATAGCACAGATACGCAGTATTTT
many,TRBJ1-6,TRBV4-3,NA,CASSQDGRGSPLHF,TGCGCCAGCAGCCAAGACGGCCGGGGTTCACCCCTCCACTTT
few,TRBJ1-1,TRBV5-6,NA,CASSTQGVNTEAFF,TGTGCCAGCAGCACTCAGGGTGTGAACACTGAAGCTTTCTTT
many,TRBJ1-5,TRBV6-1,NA,CASSRTGVGQPQHF,TGTGCCAGCAGTCGCACAGGCGTCGGTCAGCCCCAGCATTTT
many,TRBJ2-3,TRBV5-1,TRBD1,CASNNWPGQITDTQYF,TGCGCCAGCAATAACTGGCCGGGACAGATTACAGATACGCAGTATTTT
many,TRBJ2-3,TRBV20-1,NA,CSARNPTTRLNTDTQYF,TGCAGTGCTAGAAACCCAACTACGAGGCTTAACACAGATACGCAGTATTTT
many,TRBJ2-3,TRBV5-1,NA,CASTPFGGSTDTQYF,TGCGCCAGCACCCCGTTTGGCGGGAGCACAGATACGCAGTATTTT
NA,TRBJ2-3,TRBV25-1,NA,CASSDSGYTDTQYF,TGTGCCAGCAGTGACAGCGGCTACACAGATACGCAGTATTTT
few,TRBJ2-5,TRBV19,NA,CASRDRSETQYF,TGTGCCAGTAGGGATCGCTCTGAGACCCAGTACTTC
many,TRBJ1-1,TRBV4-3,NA,CASSQDLAGARTEAFF,TGCGCCAGCAGCCAAGATCTCGCGGGGGCGCGGACTGAAGCTTTCTTT
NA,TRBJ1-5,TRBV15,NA,CATSRALGDQPQHF,TGTGCCACCAGCAGAGCCCTCGGGGATCAGCCCCAGCATTTT
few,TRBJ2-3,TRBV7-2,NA,CASSLGVLTDTQYF,TGTGCCAGCAGCTTAGGGGTTTTAACAGATACGCAGTATTTT
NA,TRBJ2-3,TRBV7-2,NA,CASSPNLRGTQYF,TGTGCCAGCAGCCCAAACCTGCGGGGTACGCAGTATTTT
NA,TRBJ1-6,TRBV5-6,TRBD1,CASGYRGGSPLHF,TGTGCCAGCGGATACAGGGGTGGCTCACCCCTCCACTTT
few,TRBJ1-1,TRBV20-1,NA,CSAGILGNTEAFF,TGCAGTGCGGGGATCCTCGGGAACACTGAAGCTTTCTTT
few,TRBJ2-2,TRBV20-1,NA,CSAGSTDGELFF,TGCAGTGCTGGATCGACGGACGGGGAGCTGTTTTTT
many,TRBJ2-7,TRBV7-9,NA,CASSLTTYEQYF,TGTGCCAGCAGCTTAACCACCTACGAGCAGTACTTC
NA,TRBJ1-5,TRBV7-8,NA,CASSLFVGLSNQPQHF,TGTGCCAGCAGCTTGTTTGTAGGGCTTAGCAATCAGCCCCAGCATTTT
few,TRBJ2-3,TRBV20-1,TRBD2,CSARSSSGADTDTQYF,TGCAGTGCTAGATCCTCTAGCGGGGCGGACACAGATACGCAGTATTTT
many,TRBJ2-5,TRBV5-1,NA,CASSSDTGTEETQYF,TGCGCCAGCAGCTCAGATACCGGGACGGAAGAGACCCAGTACTTC
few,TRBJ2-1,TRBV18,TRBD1,CASSGTGGGNEQFF,TGTGCCAGCTCCGGGACAGGGGGCGGAAATGAGCAGTTCTTC
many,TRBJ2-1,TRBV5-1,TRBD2,CASSRTSGNLNEQFF,TGCGCCAGCAGCCGAACTAGCGGGAATCTCAATGAGCAGTTCTTC
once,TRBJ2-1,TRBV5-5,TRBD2,CASSLVRGLVENEQFF,TGTGCCAGCAGCTTGGTCAGGGGACTAGTAGAAAATGAGCAGTTCTTC
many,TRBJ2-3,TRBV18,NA,CASSPISQGSTDTQYF,TGTGCCAGCTCACCAATCTCACAGGGAAGCACAGATACGCAGTATTTT
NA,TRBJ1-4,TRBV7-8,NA,CASSQGTIATNEKLFF,TGTGCCAGCAGCCAAGGGACAATCGCAACTAATGAAAAACTGTTTTTT
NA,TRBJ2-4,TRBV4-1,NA,CASSQGAAGAKNIQYF,TGCGCCAGCAGCCAAGGGGCAGCAGGAGCCAAAAACATTCAGTACTTC
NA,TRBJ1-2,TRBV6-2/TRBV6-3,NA,CASRRTNYGYTF,TGTGCCAGCAGGAGAACGAACTATGGCTACACCTTC
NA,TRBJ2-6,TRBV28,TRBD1,CASSAPGQGVSSGANVLTF,TGTGCCAGCAGTGCACCGGGACAGGGGGTATCCTCTGGGGCCAACGTCCTGACTTTC
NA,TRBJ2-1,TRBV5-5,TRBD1,CASSPRTGSYNEQFF,TGTGCCAGCAGCCCGAGGACAGGGTCGTACAATGAGCAGTTCTTC